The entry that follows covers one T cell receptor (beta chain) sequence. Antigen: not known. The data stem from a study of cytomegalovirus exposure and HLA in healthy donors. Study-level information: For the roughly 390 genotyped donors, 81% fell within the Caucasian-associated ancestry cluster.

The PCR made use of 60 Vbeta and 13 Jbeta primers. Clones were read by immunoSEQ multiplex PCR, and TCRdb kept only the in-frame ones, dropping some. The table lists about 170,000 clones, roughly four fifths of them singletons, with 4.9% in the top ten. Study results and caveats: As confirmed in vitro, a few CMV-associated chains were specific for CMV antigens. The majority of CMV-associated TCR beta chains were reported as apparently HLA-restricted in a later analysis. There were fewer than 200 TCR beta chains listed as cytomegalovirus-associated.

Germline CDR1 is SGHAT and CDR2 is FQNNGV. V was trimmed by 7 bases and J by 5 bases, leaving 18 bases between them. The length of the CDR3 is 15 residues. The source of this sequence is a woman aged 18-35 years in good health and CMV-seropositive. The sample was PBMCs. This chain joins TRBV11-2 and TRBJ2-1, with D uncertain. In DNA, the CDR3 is TGTGCCAGCACCCGCCTGGAGTTCCCTAACAATGAGCAGTTCTTC. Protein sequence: CASTRLEFPNNEQFF.